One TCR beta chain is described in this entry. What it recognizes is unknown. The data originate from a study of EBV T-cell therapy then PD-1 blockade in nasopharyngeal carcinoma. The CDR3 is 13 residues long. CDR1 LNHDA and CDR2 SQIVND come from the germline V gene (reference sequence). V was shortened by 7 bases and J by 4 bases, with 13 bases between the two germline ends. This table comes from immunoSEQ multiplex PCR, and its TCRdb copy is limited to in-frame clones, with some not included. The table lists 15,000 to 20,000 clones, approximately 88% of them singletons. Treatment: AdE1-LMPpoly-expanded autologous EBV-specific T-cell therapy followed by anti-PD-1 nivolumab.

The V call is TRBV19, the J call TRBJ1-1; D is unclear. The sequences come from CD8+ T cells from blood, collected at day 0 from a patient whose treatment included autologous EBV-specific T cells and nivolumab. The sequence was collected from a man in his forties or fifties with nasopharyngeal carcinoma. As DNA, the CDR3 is TGTGCCAGTATCACGGGGAGGGCCACTGAAGCTTTCTTT. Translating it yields CASITGRATEAFF.